The source of this TCR beta chain is a study of blood T cell repertoires in COVID-19. As for the study in general: There were acute and convalescent COVID-19 samples, and they came from the United States, Italy and Spain. Sample material is recorded as cDNA or gDNA derived from T cells, B-cell-depleted T cells, or PBMCs.

This clone has only a few counts. Methods used by the authors: It was from reference gene primer amplification that nucleated cell counts were estimated. Sequencing was performed with immunoSEQ multiplex PCR; in TCRdb, only in-frame clones are kept and a portion is missing. The DNA was the basis for D and trimming; V, J and clone size are from that table. The repertoire includes 150,000 to 200,000 clones, around 86% of them detected once, and roughly 3.5% sits in the top ten. Trimming removed 7 bases from V and 5 bases from J, with 13 bases in between. The germline V gene has CDR1 KGHDR and CDR2 SFDVKD. The CDR3 has 13 amino acids.

Sequences were obtained from peripheral blood. The chain links TRBV24-1 to TRBJ1-1; D possibly corresponds to TRBD1 (5 bases). This sequence was found in an older man with acute or convalescent COVID-19. The CDR3 region is CATSLYKGTEAFF. CDR3 coding DNA: TGTGCCACCAGCCTCTATAAGGGGACTGAAGCTTTCTTT.